This T cell receptor (beta chain) was sequenced during a study of blood T cell repertoires in COVID-19. For the study at large: There were acute and convalescent COVID-19 samples, and they came from the United States, Italy and Spain. PBMCs, B-cell-depleted T cells, or T cells provided the cDNA or gDNA that made up the material.

V dropped 0 bases and J dropped 5 bases, with 12 bases sitting between them. CDR3 length equals 15 residues. In germline, CDR1 is LGHNA, CDR2 YSLEER. Assay used: immunoSEQ multiplex PCR; TCRdb lists only in-frame clones, some missing. The data hold over 250,000 clones, with around 90% observed a single time. Sequencing was carried out using peripheral blood. This TCR derives from a woman between 40 and 50 years old who had recovered from COVID-19. The chain employs TRBV4-3 and TRBJ2-3; a possible D gene is TRBD2 (6 bases). In nucleotides, the CDR3 is TGCGCCAGCAGCCAAGATTCAGGAGCGGGAGATACGCAGTATTTT. This codes for CASSQDSGAGDTQYF.